These T cell receptor beta chains were read from a single sample in a study of cytomegalovirus exposure and HLA in healthy donors. Only in-frame clones appear in the TCRdb table, and some are missing; sequencing was by immunoSEQ multiplex PCR. The repertoire holds 150,000 to 200,000 clones, over 70% seen once, with about 15% in the top ten. Sequencing was carried out using PBMCs. These receptors were obtained from a middle-aged woman in good health and CMV-seronegative. CDR3s include the opening cysteine and the closing phenylalanine or tryptophan. A D gene is named only where the DNA matches it firmly. Expanded clones get a size class; other rows say once, few or many, or leave the size out.

DNA: TGTGCCAGCTCACCCGGGATAGGAAGCAATCAGCCCCAGCATTTT
CDR3: CASSPGIGSNQPQHF
V: TRBV18
D: -
size: -
J: TRBJ1-5

DNA: TGCGCCAGCAGCCAAGATCTTAAGGACTTCCTATCCGAGCAGTACTTC
CDR3: CASSQDLKDFLSEQYF
V: TRBV4-1
D: -
size: few
J: TRBJ2-7

DNA: TGCAGCGTTGAACAATCGGGGATCGGAGGCTACACCTTC
CDR3: CSVEQSGIGGYTF
V: TRBV29-1
D: -
size: few
J: TRBJ1-2

DNA: TGCAGCGTTGAACTCAGGAGGGAGGCTTTCTTT
CDR3: CSVELRREAFF
V: TRBV29-1
D: -
size: -
J: TRBJ1-1

DNA: TGTGCCAGCAGCCCTAACACCGGGGAGCTGTTTTTT
CDR3: CASSPNTGELFF
V: TRBV7-2
D: -
size: -
J: TRBJ2-2

DNA: TGTGCCAGCATTTCAAGGCGGGGCAGTCAACAGCCCCAGCATTTT
CDR3: CASISRRGSQQPQHF
V: TRBV28
D: -
size: -
J: TRBJ1-5

DNA: TGTGCCAGCAGCTTAGCCCAAGCGGGAGGCACAGATACGCAGTATTTT
CDR3: CASSLAQAGGTDTQYF
V: TRBV7-2
D: TRBD2
size: -
J: TRBJ2-3

DNA: TGTGCCAGCATCAAAGACCCGGGGGGCGCAGGTTCTGGAAACACCATATATTTT
CDR3: CASIKDPGGAGSGNTIYF
V: TRBV7-8
D: -
size: -
J: TRBJ1-3

DNA: TGTGCCAGCGGGAGGGGGGGAACTGAAGCTTTCTTT
CDR3: CASGRGGTEAFF
V: TRBV9
D: -
size: -
J: TRBJ1-1

DNA: TGTGCCAGCAGTCCCCGGACTAGTAGAAGTCGAGAGCAGTTCTTC
CDR3: CASSPRTSRSREQFF
V: TRBV28
D: TRBD2
size: -
J: TRBJ2-1

DNA: TGTGCCAGCATAATAGGAACGGGGACCCAGTACTTC
CDR3: CASIIGTGTQYF
V: TRBV2
D: -
size: -
J: TRBJ2-5

DNA: TGTGCCAGCTCACCCGGACAGGGGGGTACAGATACGCAGTATTTT
CDR3: CASSPGQGGTDTQYF
V: TRBV18
D: TRBD1
size: few
J: TRBJ2-3

DNA: TGTGCCAGCTCACCACAATTTGTTGGGGGCCTTGGTGAAAAACTGTTTTTT
CDR3: CASSPQFVGGLGEKLFF
V: TRBV18
D: -
size: -
J: TRBJ1-4

DNA: TGTGCCAGCAGTTACTCTGAGGCTTTAAGTGGAAACACCATATATTTT
CDR3: CASSYSEALSGNTIYF
V: TRBV6-5
D: -
size: -
J: TRBJ1-3

DNA: TGCGCCAGCAGCTTGGGCGGGGTCGGAGAGACCCAGTACTTC
CDR3: CASSLGGVGETQYF
V: TRBV5-1
D: -
size: -
J: TRBJ2-5

DNA: TGCGCCAGCAGCTTAACGGTAGGGGGGGGCCAGAGCGGCCTGACTTTC
CDR3: CASSLTVGGGQSGLTF
V: TRBV5-1
D: -
size: -
J: TRBJ2-6

DNA: TGCGCCAGCAGCCAAGTTAGCGATGGCTACACCTTC
CDR3: CASSQVSDGYTF
V: TRBV4-1
D: -
size: -
J: TRBJ1-2

DNA: TGTGCCAGCAGTCTTATCGGGTACGAGCAGTACTTC
CDR3: CASSLIGYEQYF
V: TRBV27
D: -
size: -
J: TRBJ2-7

DNA: TGTGCCAGCAGCTATTCGCAGGGATTCCGTAGCACTGAAGCTTTCTTT
CDR3: CASSYSQGFRSTEAFF
V: TRBV11-3
D: -
size: -
J: TRBJ1-1

DNA: TGTGCCAGCAGCTTGGGGCGAGGGAACACTGAAGCTTTCTTT
CDR3: CASSLGRGNTEAFF
V: TRBV7-6
D: -
size: -
J: TRBJ1-1

DNA: TGTGCCAGCAGCTTGTATATCCGCACAGATACGCAGTATTTT
CDR3: CASSLYIRTDTQYF
V: TRBV5-8
D: -
size: -
J: TRBJ2-3

DNA: TGTGCCAGCAGTGACGACAGGTCCCGGTCGCCCCAGCATTTT
CDR3: CASSDDRSRSPQHF
V: TRBV5-4
D: -
size: -
J: TRBJ1-5

DNA: TGCGCCAGCAGCCAAGCGGGACAGGGTAGCGAGCAGTACTTC
CDR3: CASSQAGQGSEQYF
V: TRBV4-1
D: TRBD1
size: once
J: TRBJ2-7

DNA: TGCGCCAGCAGCCAAGATGGTGGCACAGGGCCAAGGAACACTGAAGCTTTCTTT
CDR3: CASSQDGGTGPRNTEAFF
V: TRBV4-3
D: -
size: -
J: TRBJ1-1

DNA: TGTGCCAGCAGCCCCGAACAACTAGCAGCTAGCACAGATACGCAGTATTTT
CDR3: CASSPEQLAASTDTQYF
V: TRBV7-2
D: -
size: -
J: TRBJ2-3

DNA: TGTGCCAGCAGCATATCGACAGGGAGCTCCTACGAGCAGTACTTC
CDR3: CASSISTGSSYEQYF
V: TRBV5-4
D: TRBD1
size: -
J: TRBJ2-7

DNA: TGTGCCAGCAGCTTGGCCGGGACAGGGAGTGGCTACACCTTC
CDR3: CASSLAGTGSGYTF
V: TRBV5-5
D: TRBD1
size: once
J: TRBJ1-2

DNA: TGTGCCACCAGCAGAGGGGACAGGGAAGATGGCTACACCTTC
CDR3: CATSRGDREDGYTF
V: TRBV15
D: TRBD1
size: -
J: TRBJ1-2

DNA: TGTGCCAGCAGCTTGGGCGGGAGCCCCCGAGATACGCAGTATTTT
CDR3: CASSLGGSPRDTQYF
V: TRBV5-6
D: TRBD2
size: -
J: TRBJ2-3

DNA: TGTGCCAGCAGCTTCGGGGTCGGGGAGCTGTTTTTT
CDR3: CASSFGVGELFF
V: TRBV7-6
D: -
size: -
J: TRBJ2-2

DNA: TGTGCTAGCAGCTCTTTCGCGAACACCGGGGAGCTGTTTTTT
CDR3: CASSSFANTGELFF
V: TRBV7-7
D: -
size: -
J: TRBJ2-2

DNA: TGTGCCAGTAGTAGAGCAGGGACAGGGACGAACACTGAAGCTTTCTTT
CDR3: CASSRAGTGTNTEAFF
V: TRBV19
D: TRBD1
size: -
J: TRBJ1-1

DNA: TGCGCCAGCAGCCAAGGACAGATCTATAATTCACCCCTCCACTTT
CDR3: CASSQGQIYNSPLHF
V: TRBV4-3
D: -
size: -
J: TRBJ1-6

DNA: TGCGCCAGCAGCCTCCCGGGACAGGGGAACACTGAAGCTTTCTTT
CDR3: CASSLPGQGNTEAFF
V: TRBV4-1
D: TRBD1
size: -
J: TRBJ1-1

DNA: TGTGCCAGCAGCCTTGGACAGAACACAGATACGCAGTATTTT
CDR3: CASSLGQNTDTQYF
V: TRBV7-2
D: -
size: -
J: TRBJ2-3

DNA: TGTGCCACCCAGTGGAGACAGGGGTCTAATCAGCCCCAGCATTTT
CDR3: CATQWRQGSNQPQHF
V: TRBV28
D: TRBD1
size: once
J: TRBJ1-5

DNA: TGTGCCAGCAGTTTATACAATAGCGGGAATTACAATGAGCAGTTCTTC
CDR3: CASSLYNSGNYNEQFF
V: TRBV27
D: TRBD2
size: once
J: TRBJ2-1

DNA: TGTTCCAGCAGCTCATTGGCGGGGGGACAGGGAGACGGCTACACCTTC
CDR3: CSSSSLAGGQGDGYTF
V: TRBV7-9
D: TRBD1
size: -
J: TRBJ1-2

DNA: TGCAGCGTTCACGGACTAGCGGGATACCAAGAGACCCAGTACTTC
CDR3: CSVHGLAGYQETQYF
V: TRBV29-1
D: TRBD2
size: -
J: TRBJ2-5

DNA: TGTGCCAGCCTAGGGGCGCAACAGACTAATGAAAAACTGTTTTTT
CDR3: CASLGAQQTNEKLFF
V: TRBV28
D: -
size: -
J: TRBJ1-4

DNA: TGTGCCAGCAGCCCAGACCGGACAGGGTTTGGCTACACCTTC
CDR3: CASSPDRTGFGYTF
V: TRBV11-3
D: TRBD1
size: once
J: TRBJ1-2

DNA: TGTGCCAGCAGCATGAAGCGGGAGGGCTACAATGAGCAGTTCTTC
CDR3: CASSMKREGYNEQFF
V: TRBV11-2
D: TRBD2
size: -
J: TRBJ2-1

DNA: TGTGCCAGCACCCGTGGGGCGGATGAAAAACTGTTTTTT
CDR3: CASTRGADEKLFF
V: TRBV6-1
D: -
size: -
J: TRBJ1-4

DNA: TGTGCCAGCAGTTTATACAGGTCGAACACTGAAGCTTTCTTT
CDR3: CASSLYRSNTEAFF
V: TRBV28
D: -
size: few
J: TRBJ1-1

DNA: TGCGCCAGCAGCTTGAGGCAGGGGGCGGGCTACGAGCAGTACTTC
CDR3: CASSLRQGAGYEQYF
V: TRBV5-1
D: TRBD1
size: -
J: TRBJ2-7

DNA: TGCAGCGTTGTGGGGGGACGGCTAACCTACGAGCAGTACTTC
CDR3: CSVVGGRLTYEQYF
V: TRBV29-1
D: -
size: once
J: TRBJ2-7

DNA: TGTGCCAGCAGCGTAGCTTTGGCTGATACGCAGTATTTT
CDR3: CASSVALADTQYF
V: TRBV9
D: -
size: -
J: TRBJ2-3

DNA: TGTGCCAGCAGTGAATCCGGGCCCCAGCATTTT
CDR3: CASSESGPQHF
V: TRBV2
D: -
size: -
J: TRBJ1-5

DNA: TGTGCCAGCAGTTTACCCTACTCCTACGAGCAGTACTTC
CDR3: CASSLPYSYEQYF
V: TRBV28
D: -
size: -
J: TRBJ2-7

DNA: TGCGCCAGCAGCGCCGGACAGGGGGCCTATAATTCACCCCTCCACTTT
CDR3: CASSAGQGAYNSPLHF
V: TRBV5-1
D: TRBD1
size: -
J: TRBJ1-6

DNA: TGTGCCAGCAGCCAGACAGGGGAAGTTAGTGGCTACACCTTC
CDR3: CASSQTGEVSGYTF
V: TRBV4-2
D: TRBD1
size: once
J: TRBJ1-2

DNA: TGTGCCAGTAGTAAATTGACTAGCGGGTACAATGAGCAGTTCTTC
CDR3: CASSKLTSGYNEQFF
V: TRBV19
D: TRBD2
size: -
J: TRBJ2-1

DNA: TGTGCCAGCAGCCAAGATCTCCGGACTAGCCCGTATTTT
CDR3: CASSQDLRTSPYF
V: TRBV14
D: TRBD2
size: -
J: TRBJ2-3